These T cell receptor beta chains were read from a single sample in a study of identical twins. MiXCR was run by TCRdb on the 5' RACE reads, yielding one entry per CDR3 protein. This table has 1.5 million to 2 million distinct CDR3 sequences, about 30% appearing once. The sequencing sample was made of cord blood. The receptors shown here come from a newborn girl in good health. CDR3s include the opening cysteine and the closing phenylalanine or tryptophan. A D gene is named only where the DNA matches it firmly. Clone size is given for some rows only: seen once, a few or many times, or a class if the clone is expanded.

clone size | J gene | CDR3 length | V gene | D gene | CDR3 DNA | CDR3 protein
once | TRBJ2-3 | 13 | TRBV2 | TRBD2 | TGTGCCAGCATAATAGCGGGGGCAGATACGCAGTATTTT | CASIIAGADTQYF
- | TRBJ1-2 | 15 | TRBV12-3/TRBV12-4 | - | TGTGCCAGCAGTTTTTGGCCAGTTGGGGGCTATGGCTACACCTTC | CASSFWPVGGYGYTF
few | TRBJ2-1 | 14 | TRBV27 | - | TGTGCCAGCAGTTTTAGGCGGGAACGCCATGAGCAGTTCTTC | CASSFRRERHEQFF
once | TRBJ2-7 | 14 | TRBV21-1 | - | TGTGCCAGCAGCAAGAGTGGGACAGCCTACGAGCAGTACTTC | CASSKSGTAYEQYF
many | TRBJ2-5 | 14 | TRBV4-2 | - | TGTGCCAGCAGCCAAGTAGGAGGGGAAGAGACCCAGTACTTC | CASSQVGGEETQYF
few | TRBJ1-2 | 15 | TRBV20-1 | - | TGCAGTGCTAGAGATGCAGGGGTTGCTAACTATGGCTACACCTTC | CSARDAGVANYGYTF
many | TRBJ2-3 | 13 | TRBV7-8 | - | TGTGCCAGCAGCTTATTGCCCACAGATACGCAGTATTTT | CASSLLPTDTQYF
- | TRBJ2-3 | 21 | TRBV27 | - | TGTGCCAGCAGTTTACGGGGATTTAGGGGAAGGACCCGGGACAGCACAGATACGCAGTATTTT | CASSLRGFRGRTRDSTDTQYF
- | TRBJ2-4 | 16 | TRBV6-1 | - | TGTGCCAGCAGTGAAGCTGTCGGGGGACCCAAAAACATTCAGTACTTC | CASSEAVGGPKNIQYF
few | TRBJ1-2 | 13 | TRBV25-1 | - | TGTGCCAGCAGTGAATATGAGCTCTATGGCTACACCTTC | CASSEYELYGYTF
many | TRBJ2-7 | 13 | TRBV29-1 | - | TGCAGCGTTGTCCCGCCGACTAGTTACGAGCAGTACTTC | CSVVPPTSYEQYF
- | TRBJ1-4 | 11 | TRBV20-1 | - | TGCAGTGCTAGACGCGGAGAAAAACTGTTTTTT | CSARRGEKLFF
few | TRBJ1-5 | 14 | TRBV27 | - | TGTGCCAGCGGGTTGGGGGTTGGGCATCAGCCCCAGCATTTT | CASGLGVGHQPQHF
few | TRBJ1-5 | 11 | TRBV10-3 | - | TGTGCCCTCAGAGCGAATCAGCCCCAGCATTTT | CALRANQPQHF
- | TRBJ2-7 | 16 | TRBV27 | - | TGTGCCAGCGGTCCCCCCGGCAGGCAGGGAATCTACGAGCAGTACTTC | CASGPPGRQGIYEQYF
- | TRBJ1-2 | 14 | TRBV25-1 | - | TGTGCCAGCAGTGAATGGGTTGGGGGGGACGGCTACACCTTC | CASSEWVGGDGYTF
- | TRBJ1-2 | 15 | TRBV5-6 | - | TGTGCCAGCAGCTCCTTAGATGCGGGGGACAATGGCTACACCTTC | CASSSLDAGDNGYTF
- | TRBJ2-3 | 15 | TRBV5-1 | - | TGCGCCAGCAGCGCGGGTAGGGGCCCCACAGATACGCAGTATTTT | CASSAGRGPTDTQYF
- | TRBJ2-3 | 15 | TRBV28 | TRBD2 | TGTGCCAGTAGTTTTGGCGGGAGGGCCTGGGATACGCAGTATTTT | CASSFGGRAWDTQYF
- | TRBJ2-5 | 16 | TRBV12-3/TRBV12-4 | TRBD1 | TGTGCCAGCAGTCTGGCCAGGGGGCGCGTTAAAGAGACCCAGTACTTC | CASSLARGRVKETQYF
- | TRBJ2-3 | 12 | TRBV20-1 | - | TGCAGTGCCCCAACTCCCACAGATACGCAGTATTTT | CSAPTPTDTQYF
- | TRBJ2-1 | 14 | TRBV20-1 | TRBD2 | TGCAGTGCTTACCCTAGCGGGAGGACAAATGAGCAGTTCTTC | CSAYPSGRTNEQFF
- | TRBJ1-1 | 15 | TRBV7-2 | - | TGTGCCAGCAGCTTTAGCCCAGGGTTGAACACTGAAGCTTTCTTT | CASSFSPGLNTEAFF
few | TRBJ2-4 | 13 | TRBV4-1 | TRBD1 | TGCGCCAGCAGTCCCACAGGGGAGAACATTCAGTACTTC | CASSPTGENIQYF
few | TRBJ1-2 | 16 | TRBV7-2 | - | TGTGCCAGCAGCTTAGTTAGTTCGCCAGGCTTCTATGGCTACACCTTC | CASSLVSSPGFYGYTF
many | TRBJ1-2 | 11 | TRBV20-1 | - | TGCAGTGCTAGCACGATCTATGGCTACACCTTC | CSASTIYGYTF
- | TRBJ1-6 | 15 | TRBV10-3 | - | TGTGCCATCAGTGAGGGGGCGTCCTATAATTCACCCCTCCACTTT | CAISEGASYNSPLHF
few | TRBJ2-7 | 12 | TRBV20-1 | TRBD2 | TGCAGTGCTAGTAGCGGGGGTTACGAGCAGTACTTC | CSASSGGYEQYF
once | TRBJ2-3 | 14 | TRBV2 | TRBD2 | TGTGCCAGCATTTGGCGGGGGGGCGGGGATACGCAGTATTTT | CASIWRGGGDTQYF
few | TRBJ2-3 | 15 | TRBV28 | TRBD1 | TGTGCCAGCAGTCCGTGGACAGGGGGCGGGGATACGCAGTATTTT | CASSPWTGGGDTQYF
- | TRBJ2-1 | 17 | TRBV20-1 | TRBD2 | TGCAGTGCTTACCCCCGTGGACTAGCCTTGAATTACAATGAGCAGTTCTTC | CSAYPRGLALNYNEQFF
- | TRBJ2-3 | 11 | TRBV20-1 | - | TGCAGTGCTAGAGCAAGCAATACGCAGTATTTT | CSARASNTQYF
once | TRBJ1-5 | 15 | TRBV20-1 | TRBD1 | TGCAGTGCTAGACCCACAGGGGGCGGCAATCAGCCCCAGCATTTT | CSARPTGGGNQPQHF
- | TRBJ2-7 | 14 | TRBV6-6 | - | TGTGCCAGCAGTTTTTGGCAGGGCGAGTACGAGCAGTACTTC | CASSFWQGEYEQYF
few | TRBJ2-3 | 17 | TRBV11-2 | TRBD2 | TGTGCCAGCAGGGAACGGCGACTAGCGGGGGGCACAGATACGCAGTATTTT | CASRERRLAGGTDTQYF
- | TRBJ2-3 | 13 | TRBV28 | - | TGTGCCAGCAGTTTCCCAGGACGTTTAACGCAGTATTTT | CASSFPGRLTQYF
- | TRBJ2-7 | 15 | TRBV6-2/TRBV6-3 | TRBD2 | TGTGCCAGCAGTTCACTAGCGTGGAGCTCCTACGAGCAGTACTTC | CASSSLAWSSYEQYF
- | TRBJ2-5 | 14 | TRBV12-5 | TRBD2 | TGTGCTAGTGGCCCCGGACTAGCGCAAGAGACCCAGTACTTC | CASGPGLAQETQYF
- | TRBJ2-3 | 11 | TRBV20-1 | - | TGCAGTGCTAGTACCGGGGATACGCAGTATTTT | CSASTGDTQYF
once | TRBJ2-1 | 12 | TRBV29-1 | - | TGCAGCGTGGGGGACTGGACCTACGAGCAGTTCTTC | CSVGDWTYEQFF
- | TRBJ1-4 | 16 | TRBV6-6 | - | TGTGCCAGCAGTTACGGCCCAGGCGGCAGTAATGAAAAACTGTTTTTT | CASSYGPGGSNEKLFF
- | TRBJ2-7 | 16 | TRBV4-2 | TRBD2 | TGTGCCAGCAGGGACCTCCCGGGACTAGCAGTTGCTGAGCAGTACTTC | CASRDLPGLAVAEQYF
few | TRBJ1-1 | 14 | TRBV5-1 | - | TGCGCCAGCAGCTTGGAAGTCGCGGGCGCTGAAGTTTTCTTT | CASSLEVAGAEVFF
- | TRBJ2-3 | 21 | TRBV13 | TRBD2 | TGTGCCAGCAGCACAAACCCCACCGGGACTAGGCGCAAATCTTCCCCAGATACGCGGTATTTT | CASSTNPTGTRRKSSPDTRYF
few | TRBJ1-4 | 15 | TRBV6-6 | TRBD1 | TGTGCCAGCAGTCTCCCGACAGGGTCGCATGAAAAACTGTTTTTT | CASSLPTGSHEKLFF
- | TRBJ2-5 | 14 | TRBV28 | - | TGTGCCAGCAGTTTATGCGGACAGAGAGAGACCCAGTACTTC | CASSLCGQRETQYF
few | TRBJ2-3 | 15 | TRBV18 | - | TGTGCCAGCTCACCGAGAAGCGGACCCACAGATACGCAGTATTTT | CASSPRSGPTDTQYF
- | TRBJ2-5 | 15 | TRBV12-3/TRBV12-4 | - | TGTGCCAGCAGTTTAGTATCGGGGGTGGAAGAGACCCAGTACTTC | CASSLVSGVEETQYF
many | TRBJ1-2 | 11 | TRBV5-1 | - | TGCGCCAGCCTGGACAGCTATGGCTACACCTTC | CASLDSYGYTF
once | TRBJ2-1 | 17 | TRBV7-2 | TRBD2 | TGTGCCAGCAGCTTAAAGGGGACTAGCGGTAGCATCTACGAGCAGTTCTTC | CASSLKGTSGSIYEQFF
- | TRBJ2-1 | 18 | TRBV9 | - | TGTGCCAGCAGCGTAGGGATTGGAATGGCGGGTTCCTACAATGAGCACTTCTTC | CASSVGIGMAGSYNEHFF
many | TRBJ2-7 | 13 | TRBV6-5 | - | TGTGCCAGCAGAACAGGGAATCCCCACGAGCAGTACTTC | CASRTGNPHEQYF